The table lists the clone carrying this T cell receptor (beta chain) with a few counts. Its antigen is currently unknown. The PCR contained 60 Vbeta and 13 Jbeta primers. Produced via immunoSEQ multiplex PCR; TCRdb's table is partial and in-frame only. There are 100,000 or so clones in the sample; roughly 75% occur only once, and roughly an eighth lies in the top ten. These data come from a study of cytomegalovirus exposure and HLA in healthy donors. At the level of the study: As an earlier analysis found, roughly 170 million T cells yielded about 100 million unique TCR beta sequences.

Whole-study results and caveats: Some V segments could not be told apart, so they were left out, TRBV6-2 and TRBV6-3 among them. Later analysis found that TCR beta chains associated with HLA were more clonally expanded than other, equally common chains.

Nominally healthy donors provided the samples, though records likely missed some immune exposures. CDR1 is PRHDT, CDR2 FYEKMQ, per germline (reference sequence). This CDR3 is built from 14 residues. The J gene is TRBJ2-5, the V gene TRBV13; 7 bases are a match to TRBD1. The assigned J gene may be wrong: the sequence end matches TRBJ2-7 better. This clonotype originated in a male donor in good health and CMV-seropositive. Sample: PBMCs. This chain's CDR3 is CASSPRQGTYEQYF. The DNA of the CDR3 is TGTGCCAGCAGCCCGAGACAGGGAACCTACGAGCAGTACTTC.